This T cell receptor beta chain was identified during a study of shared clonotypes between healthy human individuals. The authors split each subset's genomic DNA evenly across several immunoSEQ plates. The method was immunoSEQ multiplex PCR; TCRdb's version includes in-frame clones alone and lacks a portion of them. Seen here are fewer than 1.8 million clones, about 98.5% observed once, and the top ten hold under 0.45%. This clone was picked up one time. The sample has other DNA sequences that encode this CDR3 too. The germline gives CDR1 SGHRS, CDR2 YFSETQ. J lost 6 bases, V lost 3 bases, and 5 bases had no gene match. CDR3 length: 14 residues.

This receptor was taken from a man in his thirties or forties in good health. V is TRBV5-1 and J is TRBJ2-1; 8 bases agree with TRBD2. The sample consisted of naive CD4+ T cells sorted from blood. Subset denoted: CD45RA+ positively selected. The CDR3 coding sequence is TGCGCCAGCAGCTACGGACTAGCTAGCAATGAGCAGTTCTTC. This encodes CASSYGLASNEQFF.